This TCR beta chain was obtained from a study of blood T cells in healthy people across ages. Study-wide findings and caveats: Long-lived donors had more naive CD4+ cells and higher diversity than aged donors. The unsorted PBMCs prevented any conclusive comparison of naive versus antigen-experienced cells.

CDR3 length: 16 amino acids. V was trimmed by 5 bases and J by 7 bases, leaving 18 bases between them. Sample-barcoded 5' priming and a J-beta primer mix drove a second PCR of roughly 6 to 12 cycles. A single record per CDR3 protein comes from TCRdb applying MiXCR to the 5' RACE reads. The table lists around 1,100,000 distinct CDR3 sequences, about two fifths of them singletons. This clonotype has a handful of counts. Its antigen is not identified. Per sample, a minimum of 6 million PBMCs were isolated. The sequence was collected from a man aged 18 to 35 in good health. What was sequenced was blood. The chain joins TRBV12-3 or TRBV12-4 to TRBJ1-6; D call uncertain. The CDR3 here is CASSPFYNVGNSPLHF. CDR3 coding DNA: TGTGCCAGCAGTCCGTTTTACAATGTGGGGAATTCACCCCTCCACTTT.